These 16 T cell receptor beta chains were all obtained from the same sample, sequenced in a study of blood T cell repertoires in COVID-19. The table came from immunoSEQ multiplex PCR; TCRdb's copy has only in-frame clones and leaves some out. The table lists 130,000 to 150,000 clones, roughly 80% of them singletons. Source material: peripheral blood. The receptors here all came from a woman older than 75 with acute or convalescent COVID-19.

With respect to this clone: Mismatch with germline at one junction end may stem from a read error. This chain links TRBV4-2 with TRBJ1-2; 12 bases agree with TRBD1. Germline V gene data show CDR1 as LGHNA and CDR2 as YNFKEQ. The CDR3 totals 17 residues. The CDR3 here is CASRQAGQGAPSYGYTF. The CDR3 DNA follows: TGTGCCAGCAGACAAGCGGGACAGGGGGCGCCGAGCTATGGCTACACCTTC.

V and J are TRBV18 and TRBJ1-2; the match to TRBD1 covers 8 bases. Germline V gives CDR1 KGHSH, CDR2 LQKENI. After removal of 6 bases from V and 5 bases from J, the junction contained 17 bases not matched to a gene. CDR3 length equals 17 residues. CDR3 residues: CASSPPGTDRGRYGYTF. DNA of the CDR3: TGTGCCAGCTCGCCGCCGGGTACCGACAGGGGACGGTATGGCTACACCTTC. Combining the CDR3 with reference TRBV18 and TRBJ1-2 gives the whole variable domain NAGVMQNPRHLVRRRGQEARLRCSPMKGHSHVYWYRQLPEEGLKFMVYLQKENIIDESGMPKERFSAEFPKEGPSILRIQQVVRGDSAAYFCASSPPGTDRGRYGYTFGSGTRLTVV.

The chain joins TRBV7-2 to TRBJ2-7; a weak D match, TRBD2 (6 bases). Trimming removed 5 bases from V and 1 base from J, with 12 bases in between. CDR1 and CDR2 from the germline V gene are SGHTA and FQGNSA. The CDR3 length is 14 residues. CDR3: CASSPLGGSYEQYF. As DNA, the CDR3 is TGTGCCAGCAGCCCACTGGGGGGTTCCTACGAGCAGTACTTC.

The rearrangement joins TRBV5-4 to TRBJ1-6; D unresolved. The V gene lost 3 bases and the J gene lost 8 bases, with 18 bases spanning the gap. CDR1 and CDR2 from the germline V gene are SGHNT and YYREEE (reference sequence). The CDR3 consists of 16 residues. The CDR3 reads CASSSPGGGWDSPLHF. The CDR3 DNA reads TGTGCCAGCAGCTCCCCCGGAGGCGGCTGGGATTCACCCCTCCACTTT.

J is TRBJ2-3 and V is TRBV4-3; 8 bases match TRBD2. Germline V gives CDR1 LGHNA, CDR2 YSLEER. The CDR3 totals 18 residues. With V trimmed by 0 bases and J by 5 bases, 13 bases remained unmatched. For the CDR3, the DNA is TGCGCCAGCAGCCAAGAGGCGGGGGGCGGCCCAAACAGAGATACGCAGTATTTT. Protein product: CASSQEAGGGPNRDTQYF.

The genes are TRBV7-2 and TRBJ2-5; maybe TRBD2 (6 bases). Germline assignment: CDR1 SGHTA and CDR2 FQGNSA. V shed 4 bases and J shed 0 bases, with 12 bases lying between them. CDR3 length: 15 amino acids. The CDR3 sequence: CASSYGGSHQETQYF. CDR3 in DNA: TGTGCCAGCAGCTATGGGGGGAGCCACCAAGAGACCCAGTACTTC.

The chain recombines TRBV14 with TRBJ1-2; TRBD1 is a possible D gene (5 bases). Germline assignment: CDR1 SGHDN and CDR2 FVKESK. The CDR3 extends over 16 amino acids. The germline V and J ends were trimmed by 0 bases and 6 bases, with 17 bases remaining between them. This chain's CDR3 is CASSQDWGRSWDGYTF. The CDR3 DNA is TGTGCCAGCAGCCAAGATTGGGGCAGGTCCTGGGATGGCTACACCTTC.

This clone was counted between two and nine times. The rearrangement joins TRBV5-1 to TRBJ1-2; no clear D. CDR3 size: 14 residues. Trimming cost V 0 bases and J 1 base, with 7 bases left between them. Germline V gene sequence: CDR1 SGHRS, CDR2 YFSETQ. The CDR3 sequence is CASSLDGLNYGYTF. In nucleotides, the CDR3 is TGCGCCAGCAGCTTGGATGGCCTTAACTATGGCTACACCTTC. Supplemented by reference TRBV5-1 and TRBJ1-2, the full variable domain reads KAGVTQTPRYLIKTRGQQVTLSCSPISGHRSVSWYQQTPGQGLQFLFEYFSETQRNKGNFPGRFSGRQFSNSRSEMNVSTLELGDSALYLCASSLDGLNYGYTFGSGTRLTVV.

This chain joins TRBV19 and TRBJ2-6; 7 nucleotides agree with TRBD1. CDR3 length: 15 residues. Trimming cost V 5 bases and J 2 bases; bases outside gene matches: 3. Germline CDR1 and CDR2: LNHDA and SQIVND (reference sequence). The CDR3 DNA follows: TGTGCCAGTAGTCGAACAGGGGCTGGGGCCAACGTCCTGACTTTC. Translating it yields CASSRTGAGANVLTF.

This clone has a handful of counts. CDR3 in amino acids: CASSFPSTGSLNYGYTF. The CDR3 bases are TGTGCCAGCAGTTTTCCCTCGACCGGGTCCTTAAACTATGGCTACACCTTC. The rearrangement links TRBV6-2 or TRBV6-3 to TRBJ1-2; D gene uncertain. This CDR3 spans 17 amino acids. CDR1 and CDR2 from the germline V gene are MNHEY and SVGEGT. V dropped 4 bases and J dropped 2 bases, with 20 bases sitting between them.

The gene calls are TRBV4-1 and TRBJ1-2; weak D call: TRBD1 (5 bases). CDR1 and CDR2 from the germline V gene are MGHRA and YSYEKL. V lost 2 bases, J lost 0 bases, and 13 bases lay in between. The CDR3 is 16 amino acids. The CDR3 here is CASSQLGRTTNYGYTF. CDR3 bases: TGCGCCAGCAGCCAACTAGGACGGACAACTAACTATGGCTACACCTTC.

This clone was recorded only once. J is TRBJ1-2 and V is TRBV29-1; the D is unclear. V lost 7 bases and J lost 2, with 11 bases in between. Germline values: CDR1 SQVTM, CDR2 ANQGSEA. The CDR3 is 12 residues long. In nucleotides, the CDR3 is TGCAGCGACGGAGAGGGAAACTATGGCTACACCTTC. This gives the protein CSDGEGNYGYTF.

V is TRBV18 and J is TRBJ2-1; possibly TRBD2 for D (6 bases). Germline V CDR1 and CDR2: KGHSH, LQKENI. V was clipped by 5 bases and J by 6 bases, with 17 bases between them. The CDR3 has 15 amino acids. CDR3 sequence: CASSTGLRKINEQFF. The DNA of the CDR3 is TGTGCCAGCTCAACGGGACTCAGGAAAATCAATGAGCAGTTCTTC.

The rearrangement links TRBV29-1 to TRBJ1-1; D unresolved. The CDR3 sequence is 13 residues long. In germline, CDR1 is SQVTM, CDR2 ANQGSEA. Trimming took off 5 bases at V and 3 bases at J, with 13 bases between the two ends. The CDR3 sequence is CSVLGLFDTEAFF. CDR3 DNA: TGCAGCGTTCTCGGGTTATTTGACACTGAAGCTTTCTTT.

The rearrangement joins TRBV18 to TRBJ1-2; TRBD1 might be the D (5 bases). Germline V gene sequence: CDR1 KGHSH, CDR2 LQKENI. Trimming left V 1 base short and J 4 bases short, with 22 bases between. CDR3 size: 18 residues. CDR3 nucleotides: TGTGCCAGCTCACCACGTGGGGCCACAGAACAGAGGATCTATGGCTACACCTTC. Residues: CASSPRGATEQRIYGYTF.

This clone has more than one count but fewer than ten. V usage is TRBV13 and J usage is TRBJ1-2, with 7 bases fitting TRBD1. V lost 5 bases to trimming and J lost 0 bases; unmatched junction nucleotides: 9. The germline gives CDR1 PRHDT, CDR2 FYEKMQ (reference sequence). The CDR3 runs 16 residues. The CDR3 loop is CASSDSRGGANYGYTF. CDR3 DNA: TGTGCCAGCAGCGATTCCCGAGGGGGCGCTAACTATGGCTACACCTTC.